A single sample is the source of the 10 T cell receptor beta chains below, sequenced in a study of CD8+CD57+ T cells in acquired aplastic anemia. Genomic DNA, serving as template, underwent TCR beta VDJ and CDR3 profiling. TCRdb analysed the reads with MiXCR anew, one entry per CDR3 protein. The sample lists around 64,000 distinct CDR3 sequences, roughly 54% occurring once. The sample was sorted CD4+, CD8+, or CD8+CD57+ T cells (not recorded which) from PBMCs. All receptors derive from a human donor in good health, serving as a control.

The rearrangement links TRBV11-1 to TRBJ2-7; 12 nucleotides line up with TRBD2. Germline V gene sequence: CDR1 SGHAT, CDR2 FQDESV (reference sequence). This CDR3 is built from 19 residues. Trimming took 5 bases from V and 5 from J; bases not matched to a gene: 19. DNA of the CDR3: TGTGCCAGCAGCCTCCACTCGCTAGCGGGAGGGCCTGTCGCGAACGAGCAGTACTTC. Its protein is CASSLHSLAGGPVANEQYF.

Concerning this clonotype: The CDR3 does not end in the conserved phenylalanine or tryptophan, so this is likely a read error. This chain links TRBV11-1 with TRBJ2-3; maybe TRBD2 (6 bases). Deletions cut 2 bases from V and 1 base from J, with 10 bases between. CDR3 length: 15 residues. Germline V gene sequence: CDR1 SGHAT, CDR2 FQDESV (reference sequence). This chain's CDR3 is CASSLTGGGTDTQYS. The CDR3 nucleotides are TGTGCCAGCAGCTTAACCGGAGGGGGCACAGATACGCAGTATTCT.

The chain is built from TRBV2 and TRBJ1-5; the D gene is possibly TRBD1 (5 bases). Germline CDR1 is SNHLY and CDR2 is FYNNEI. The ends were cut back, 7 bases at V and 4 bases at J, with 8 bases in the middle. There are 12 residues in the CDR3. The CDR3 loop reads CASTGGNQPQHF. CDR3 DNA sequence: TGTGCCAGCACGGGGGGAAATCAGCCCCAGCATTTT.

This clonotype was seen at least ten times. This chain joins TRBV28 and TRBJ1-2, with unresolved D. Trimming took 6 bases from V and 4 from J, leaving 12 bases between them. CDR1 and CDR2 (germline): MDHEN, SYDVKM. The CDR3 is made up of 13 amino acids. The CDR3 loop is CASSERARYGYTF. CDR3 sequence (DNA): TGTGCCAGCAGCGAAAGGGCCCGCTATGGCTACACCTTC.

This clonotype came up a few times. The chain couples TRBV7-9 to TRBJ2-6, with a weak D call TRBD2 (6 bases). Germline CDR1 SEHNR, CDR2 FQNEAQ (reference sequence). V was clipped by 0 bases and J by 4 bases, with 10 bases between them. The CDR3 extends over 16 amino acids. In nucleotides, the CDR3 is TGTGCCAGCAGCTTAGCGGGGGGTGGGGGGGCCAACGTCCTGACTTTC. Translating it yields CASSLAGGGGANVLTF.

V is TRBV29-1 and J is TRBJ1-2; 8 nucleotides agree with TRBD1. The CDR3 is 12 residues long. Germline V CDR1 and CDR2: SQVTM, ANQGSEA. With V trimmed by 6 bases and J by 8 bases, 8 bases remained unmatched. CDR3 loop: CSVNRGNRGYTF. In DNA, the CDR3 is TGCAGCGTCAACAGGGGGAATCGGGGCTACACCTTC.

In this sample, this clonotype turned up many times. The chain carries TRBV18 and TRBJ1-1; 8 bases match TRBD1. The CDR3 totals 15 residues. The junction had 8 bases not matched to a gene; V was cut back by 4 bases and J by 4 bases. The germline gives CDR1 KGHSH, CDR2 LQKENI. The DNA for the CDR3 is TGTGCCAGCTCACTCGCGGACAGGGTGGTCACTGAAGCTTTCTTT. Residues: CASSLADRVVTEAFF.

The sample holds a few counts of this clonotype. The J gene is TRBJ1-4, the V gene TRBV19; 9 bases are shared with TRBD1. The CDR3 loop spans 15 amino acids. Losses at the gene ends were 7 bases for V and 0 bases for J; bases not matched to a gene: 3. In germline, CDR1 is LNHDA, CDR2 SQIVND (reference sequence). The CDR3 nucleotides read TGTGCCAGTAACAGGGGGCGCACAACTAATGAAAAACTGTTTTTT. This translates into CASNRGRTTNEKLFF.

The gene calls are TRBV5-1 and TRBJ1-2; 9 bases map to TRBD1. CDR3 size: 15 residues. Trimming removed 4 bases from V and 0 bases from J; junction bases left unmatched: 4. The V gene's germline CDR1 is SGHRS and CDR2 YFSETQ. The CDR3 region has the DNA TGCGCCAGCAGCCAAGGGACAGGGACTAACTATGGCTACACCTTC. The encoded protein is CASSQGTGTNYGYTF. The variable domain in full, completed from reference TRBV5-1 and TRBJ1-2, reads KAGVTQTPRYLIKTRGQQVTLSCSPISGHRSVSWYQQTPGQGLQFLFEYFSETQRNKGNFPGRFSGRQFSNSRSEMNVSTLELGDSALYLCASSQGTGTNYGYTFGSGTRLTVV.

In the case of this clonotype: This sequence may be a read error, since a much larger clone differs from it by one base. The chain recombines TRBV6-1 with TRBJ2-7; 7 bases fit TRBD2. V dropped 5 bases and J dropped 2; count of bases not matched to a gene: 18. Germline loops: CDR1 MNHNS, CDR2 SASEGT. This CDR3 is 18 amino acids long. CDR3 residues: CASSTRAGRAAPTYEQYF. DNA of the CDR3: TGTGCCAGCAGTACCCGGGCAGGGAGGGCAGCGCCAACCTACGAGCAGTACTTC.